Reported below is one T cell receptor beta chain. Its antigen is unknown. Naive CD4+ T cells were purified with Tregs depleted by CD25. Semi-nested PCR with Nested Universal Primer A followed constant-region reverse priming of full-length variable regions. TCRdb redid the calling of the 5' RACE reads with MiXCR, one entry per CDR3 protein. The sample carries just over 60,000 distinct CDR3 sequences, around 30% recorded once. Study-wide results and limits: The TCR gene usage of tumor memory CD4+ T cells clustered together with blood and lymph node memory CD4+ cells and with lymph node naive CD4+ cells.

Trimming took off 5 bases at V and 4 bases at J, with 9 bases between the two ends. This CDR3 has 12 residues. Germline V gene lookup returns CDR1 SGHTA and CDR2 FQGNSA. The rearrangement links TRBV7-2 to TRBJ2-7, with a tentative D call TRBD2 (6 bases). This clonotype originated in a female donor with breast cancer. Material: tumor-infiltrating naive CD4+ T cells sorted from the breast tumor. Subset denoted: naive CD4+ T cells, CD4+CD45RA+CD25-. CDR3 nucleotides: TGTGCCAGCAGCCCGGGAGCATACGAGCAGTACTTC. It is translated as CASSPGAYEQYF.